The 2 T cell receptor beta chains reported below all come from one sample, sequenced in a study of OX40 agonist ivuxolimab in advanced cancers. Library preparation used the immunoSEQ multiplex PCR assay. Held by TCRdb, this immuneACCESS table contains in-frame sequences only and omits some clones. Under half of the omission traces to an unresolved V gene where checked; the cause of the rest is unknown. The sample data list under 15,000 clones, and around 73% of these were observed just once. The ten largest clones take up approximately 40% of the sample. Sample: CD4+ or CD8+ T cells sorted from blood, taken in a trial of the OX40 agonist ivuxolimab. The receptors derive from an adult with an advanced solid tumor such as melanoma, head and neck, liver or kidney cancer.

The chain combines TRBV6-1 with TRBJ1-2, with D hard to call. V shed 0 bases and J shed 5 bases, with 10 bases lying between them. Germline V lookup: CDR1 MNHNS, CDR2 SASEGT. This CDR3 comprises 14 residues. The chain's CDR3 is CASSEAMEGYGYTF. DNA of the CDR3: TGTGCCAGCAGTGAAGCGATGGAAGGGTATGGCTACACCTTC.

The genes are TRBV11-2 and TRBJ2-7, with 7 bases matching TRBD1. There are 14 residues in the CDR3. Germline assignment: CDR1 SGHAT and CDR2 FQNNGV. Unmatched junction bases numbered 6, after V lost 3 bases and J lost 4 bases. The CDR3 region has the DNA TGTGCCAGCAGCTTGGGTCAGGGGGAATACGAGCAGTACTTC. It yields the protein CASSLGQGEYEQYF.